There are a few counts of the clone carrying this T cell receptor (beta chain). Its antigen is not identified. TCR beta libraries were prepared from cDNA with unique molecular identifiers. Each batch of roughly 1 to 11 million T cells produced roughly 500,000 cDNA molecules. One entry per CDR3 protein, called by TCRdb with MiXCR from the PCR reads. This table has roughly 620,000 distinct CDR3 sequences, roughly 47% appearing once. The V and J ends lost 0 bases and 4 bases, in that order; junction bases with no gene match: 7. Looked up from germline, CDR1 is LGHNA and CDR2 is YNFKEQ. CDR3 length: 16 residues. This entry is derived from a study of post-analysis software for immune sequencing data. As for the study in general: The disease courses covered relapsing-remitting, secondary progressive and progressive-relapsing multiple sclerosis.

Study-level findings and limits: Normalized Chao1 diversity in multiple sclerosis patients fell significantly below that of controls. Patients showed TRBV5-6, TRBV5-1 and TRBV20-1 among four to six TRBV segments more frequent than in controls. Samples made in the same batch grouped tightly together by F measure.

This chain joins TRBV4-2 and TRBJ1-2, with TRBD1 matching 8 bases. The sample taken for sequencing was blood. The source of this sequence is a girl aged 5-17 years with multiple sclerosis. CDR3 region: CASSQDAGGYGYGYTF. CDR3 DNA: TGTGCCAGCAGCCAAGATGCAGGGGGCTATGGCTATGGCTACACCTTC.